Reported below is one T cell receptor beta chain. Its antigen is as yet unknown. V lost 1 base and J lost 10, with 16 bases in between. CDR1 is MNHNS and CDR2 is SASEGT in the germline V gene. The CDR3 is 14 amino acids. The data belong to a study of monozygotic twins with cystic fibrosis. General study findings and limits: Clonality was generally low (median roughly 0.01), higher in the most severe patients.

Assay used: immunoSEQ multiplex PCR; TCRdb lists only in-frame clones, some missing. The profile shows approximately 34,000 clones, about 87% of them singletons. The sequencing input was blood. J is TRBJ1-2 and V is TRBV6-1, with D tentatively TRBD1 (5 bases). This TCR derives from a girl aged 2 to 10 with cystic fibrosis. DNA for the CDR3: TGTGCCAGCAGTGAAGGGGGGAGAGGGATCGACTACACCTTC. Protein: CASSEGGRGIDYTF.